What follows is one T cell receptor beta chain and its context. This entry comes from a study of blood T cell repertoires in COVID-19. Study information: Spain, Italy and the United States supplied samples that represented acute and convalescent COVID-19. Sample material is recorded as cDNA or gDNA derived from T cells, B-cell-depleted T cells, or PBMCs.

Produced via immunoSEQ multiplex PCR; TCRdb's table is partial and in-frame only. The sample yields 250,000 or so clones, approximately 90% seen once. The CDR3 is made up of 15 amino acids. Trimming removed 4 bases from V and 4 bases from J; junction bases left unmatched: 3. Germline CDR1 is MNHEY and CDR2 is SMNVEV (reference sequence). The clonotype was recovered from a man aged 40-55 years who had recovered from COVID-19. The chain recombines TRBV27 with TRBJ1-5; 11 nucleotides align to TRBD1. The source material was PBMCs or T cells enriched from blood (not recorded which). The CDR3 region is CASSWTGGLNQPQHF. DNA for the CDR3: TGTGCCAGCAGTTGGACAGGGGGCCTTAATCAGCCCCAGCATTTT.